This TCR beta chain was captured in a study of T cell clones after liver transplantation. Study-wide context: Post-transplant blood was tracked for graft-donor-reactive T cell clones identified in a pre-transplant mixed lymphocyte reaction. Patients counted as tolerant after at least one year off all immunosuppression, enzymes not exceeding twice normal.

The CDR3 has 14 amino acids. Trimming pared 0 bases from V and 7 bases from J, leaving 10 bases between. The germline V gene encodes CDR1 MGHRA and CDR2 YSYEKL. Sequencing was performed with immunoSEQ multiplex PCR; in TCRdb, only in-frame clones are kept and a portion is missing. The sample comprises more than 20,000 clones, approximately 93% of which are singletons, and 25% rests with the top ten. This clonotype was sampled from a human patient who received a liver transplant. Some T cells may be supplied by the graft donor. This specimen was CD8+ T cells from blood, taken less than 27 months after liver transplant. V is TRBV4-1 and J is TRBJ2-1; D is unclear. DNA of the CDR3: TGCGCCAGCAGCCAAGATCTTTGGCTTAATGAGCAGTTCTTC. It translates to CASSQDLWLNEQFF.